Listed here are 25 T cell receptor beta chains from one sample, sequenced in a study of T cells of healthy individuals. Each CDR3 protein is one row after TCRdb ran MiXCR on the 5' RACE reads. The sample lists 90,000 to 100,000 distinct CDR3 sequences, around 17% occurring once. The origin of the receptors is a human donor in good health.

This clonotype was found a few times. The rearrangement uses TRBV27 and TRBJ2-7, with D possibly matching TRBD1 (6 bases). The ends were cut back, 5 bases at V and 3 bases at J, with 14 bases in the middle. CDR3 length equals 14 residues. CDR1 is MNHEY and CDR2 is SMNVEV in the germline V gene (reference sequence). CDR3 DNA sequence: TGTGCCAGCAGTCGCCGGGACATCTACTACGAGCAGTACTTC. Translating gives CASSRRDIYYEQYF.

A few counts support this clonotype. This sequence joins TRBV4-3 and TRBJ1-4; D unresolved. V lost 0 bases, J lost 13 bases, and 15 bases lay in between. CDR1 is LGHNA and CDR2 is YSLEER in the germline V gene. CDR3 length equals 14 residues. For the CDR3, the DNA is TGCGCCAGCAGCCAAGAGGAAGGTCTAGACGGACTGTTTTTT. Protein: CASSQEEGLDGLFF.

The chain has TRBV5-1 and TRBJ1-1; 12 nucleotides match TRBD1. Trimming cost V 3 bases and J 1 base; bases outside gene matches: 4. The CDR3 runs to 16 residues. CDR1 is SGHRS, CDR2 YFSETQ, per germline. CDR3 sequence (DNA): TGCGCCAGCAGCTACCGGGGACAGGGGGCGAACACTGAAGCTTTCTTT. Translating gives CASSYRGQGANTEAFF.

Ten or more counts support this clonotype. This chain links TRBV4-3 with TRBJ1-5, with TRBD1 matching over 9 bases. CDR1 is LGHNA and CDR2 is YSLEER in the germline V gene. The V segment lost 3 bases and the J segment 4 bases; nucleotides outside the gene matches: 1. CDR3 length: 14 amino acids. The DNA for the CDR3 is TGCGCCAGCAGCCAGACAGGGGGTAATCAGCCCCAGCATTTT. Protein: CASSQTGGNQPQHF.

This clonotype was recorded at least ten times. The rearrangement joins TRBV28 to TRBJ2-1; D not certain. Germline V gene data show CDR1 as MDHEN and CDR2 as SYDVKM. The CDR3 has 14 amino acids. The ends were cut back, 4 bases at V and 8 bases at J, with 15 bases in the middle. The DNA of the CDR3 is TGTGCCAGCAGTTCTTACCCCCCTTTCGATGAGCAGTTCTTC. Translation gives CASSSYPPFDEQFF.

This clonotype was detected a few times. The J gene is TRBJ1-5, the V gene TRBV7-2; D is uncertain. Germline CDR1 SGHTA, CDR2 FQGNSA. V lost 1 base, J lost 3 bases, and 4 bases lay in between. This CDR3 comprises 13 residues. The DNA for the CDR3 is TGTGCCAGCAGCTTAGAATACAATCAGCCCCAGCATTTT. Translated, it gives CASSLEYNQPQHF.

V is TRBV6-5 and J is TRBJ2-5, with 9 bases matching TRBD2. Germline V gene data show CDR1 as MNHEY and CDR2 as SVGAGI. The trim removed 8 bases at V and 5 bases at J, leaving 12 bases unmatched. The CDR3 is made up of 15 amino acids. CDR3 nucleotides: TGTGCCAGCGGTGGGGCGGGGGGGCTGAGGGAGACCCAGTACTTC. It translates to CASGGAGGLRETQYF.

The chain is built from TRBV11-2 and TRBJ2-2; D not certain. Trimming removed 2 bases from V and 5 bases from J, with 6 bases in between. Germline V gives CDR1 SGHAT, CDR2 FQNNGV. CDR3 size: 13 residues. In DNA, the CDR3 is TGTGCCAGCAGCTTACTTGTTACCGGGGAGCTGTTTTTT. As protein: CASSLLVTGELFF.

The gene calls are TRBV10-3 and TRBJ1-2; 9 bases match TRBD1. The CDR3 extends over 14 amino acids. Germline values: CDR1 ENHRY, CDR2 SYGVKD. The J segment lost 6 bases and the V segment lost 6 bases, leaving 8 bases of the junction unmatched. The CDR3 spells CAIRGDREVDGYTF. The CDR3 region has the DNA TGTGCCATCAGGGGGGACAGGGAGGTCGATGGCTACACCTTC.

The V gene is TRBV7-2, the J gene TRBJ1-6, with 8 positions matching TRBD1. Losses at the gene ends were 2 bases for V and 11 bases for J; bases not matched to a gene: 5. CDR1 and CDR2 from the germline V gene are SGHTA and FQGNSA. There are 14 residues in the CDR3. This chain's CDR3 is CASSLYRGVAPLHF. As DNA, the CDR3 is TGTGCCAGCAGCTTATACAGGGGGGTTGCACCCCTCCACTTT.

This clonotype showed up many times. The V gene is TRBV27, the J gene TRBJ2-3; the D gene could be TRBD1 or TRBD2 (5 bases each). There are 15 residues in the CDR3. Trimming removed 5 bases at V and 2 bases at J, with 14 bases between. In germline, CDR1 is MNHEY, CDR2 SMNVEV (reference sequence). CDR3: CASSPPGANTDTQYF. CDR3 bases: TGTGCCAGCAGTCCCCCCGGGGCAAACACAGATACGCAGTATTTT.

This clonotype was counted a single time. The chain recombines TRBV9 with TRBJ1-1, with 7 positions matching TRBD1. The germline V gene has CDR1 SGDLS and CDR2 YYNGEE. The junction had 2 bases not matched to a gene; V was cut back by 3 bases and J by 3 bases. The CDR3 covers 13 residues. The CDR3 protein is CASSEDRDTEAFF. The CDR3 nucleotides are TGTGCCAGCAGCGAAGACAGGGACACTGAAGCTTTCTTT. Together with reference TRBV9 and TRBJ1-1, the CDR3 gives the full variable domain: DSGVTQTPKHLITATGQRVTLRCSPRSGDLSVYWYQQSLDQGLQFLIQYYNGEERAKGNILERFSAQQFPDLHSELNLSSLELGDSALYFCASSEDRDTEAFFGQGTRLTVV.

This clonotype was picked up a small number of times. The CDR3 region is CASSLFVTADTEAFF. In DNA, the CDR3 is TGTGCCAGCAGCCTTTTCGTGACGGCAGACACTGAAGCTTTCTTT. This chain joins TRBV4-2 and TRBJ1-1, with no clear D. Germline assignment: CDR1 LGHNA and CDR2 YNFKEQ. The CDR3 covers 15 residues. V lost 4 bases, J lost 3 bases, and 15 bases lay in between.

CDR3 sequence reads: CASSYSRQQGYTF. In DNA form, the CDR3 reads TGTGCCAGCAGTTACTCGAGACAACAGGGCTACACCTTC. This chain connects TRBV6-5 to TRBJ1-2; no reliable D call. Trimming cost V 0 bases and J 8 bases, with 10 bases left between them. CDR1 and CDR2 (germline): MNHEY, SVGAGI. This CDR3 contains 13 residues.

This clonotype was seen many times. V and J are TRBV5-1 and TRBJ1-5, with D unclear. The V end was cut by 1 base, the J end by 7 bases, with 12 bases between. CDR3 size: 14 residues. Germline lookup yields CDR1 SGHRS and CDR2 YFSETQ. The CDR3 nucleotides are TGCGCCAGCAGCTTGATGGGTACCGGGCAGCCCCAGCATTTT. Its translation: CASSLMGTGQPQHF.

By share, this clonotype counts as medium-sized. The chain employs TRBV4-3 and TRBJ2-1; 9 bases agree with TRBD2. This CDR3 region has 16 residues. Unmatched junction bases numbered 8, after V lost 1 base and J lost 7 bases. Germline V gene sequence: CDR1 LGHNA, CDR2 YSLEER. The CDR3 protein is CASSQGVSGSRNEQFF. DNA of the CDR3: TGCGCCAGCAGCCAAGGCGTTAGCGGGAGCAGGAATGAGCAGTTCTTC.

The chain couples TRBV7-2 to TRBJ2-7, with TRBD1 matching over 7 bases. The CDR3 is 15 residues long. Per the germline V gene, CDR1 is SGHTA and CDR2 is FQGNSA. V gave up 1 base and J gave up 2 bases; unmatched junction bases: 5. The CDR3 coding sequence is TGTGCCAGCAGCTTAGGAGACAGGGTTACCTACGAGCAGTACTTC. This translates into CASSLGDRVTYEQYF.

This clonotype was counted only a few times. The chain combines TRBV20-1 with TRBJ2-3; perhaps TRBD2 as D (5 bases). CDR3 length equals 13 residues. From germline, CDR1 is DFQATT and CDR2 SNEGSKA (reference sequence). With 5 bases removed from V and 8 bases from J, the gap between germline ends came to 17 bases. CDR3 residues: CSAPDSLGGTQYF. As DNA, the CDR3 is TGCAGTGCTCCGGACTCCCTAGGTGGTACGCAGTATTTT.

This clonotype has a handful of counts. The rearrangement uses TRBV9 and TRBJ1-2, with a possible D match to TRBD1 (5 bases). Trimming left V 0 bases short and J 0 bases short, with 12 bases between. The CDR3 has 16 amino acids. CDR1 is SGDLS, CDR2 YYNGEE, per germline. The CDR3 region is CASSVAGQEANYGYTF. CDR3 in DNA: TGTGCCAGCAGCGTAGCGGGGCAGGAGGCTAACTATGGCTACACCTTC.

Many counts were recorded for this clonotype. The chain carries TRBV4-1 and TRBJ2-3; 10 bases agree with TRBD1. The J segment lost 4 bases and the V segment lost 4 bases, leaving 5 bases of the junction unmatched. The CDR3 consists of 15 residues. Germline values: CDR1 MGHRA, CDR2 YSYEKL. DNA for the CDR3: TGCGCCAGCAGCCTAAGCGGACAGGGGGCAGATACGCAGTATTTT. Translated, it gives CASSLSGQGADTQYF.

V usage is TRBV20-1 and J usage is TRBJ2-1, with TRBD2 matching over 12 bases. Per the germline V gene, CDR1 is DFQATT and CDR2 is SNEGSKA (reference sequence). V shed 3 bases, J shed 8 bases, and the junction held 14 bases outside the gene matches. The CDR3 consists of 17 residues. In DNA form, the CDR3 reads TGCAGTGCTAGCGGGGCGCTAGCGGGAGGGCCCTCGGATGAGCAGTTCTTC. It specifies CSASGALAGGPSDEQFF.

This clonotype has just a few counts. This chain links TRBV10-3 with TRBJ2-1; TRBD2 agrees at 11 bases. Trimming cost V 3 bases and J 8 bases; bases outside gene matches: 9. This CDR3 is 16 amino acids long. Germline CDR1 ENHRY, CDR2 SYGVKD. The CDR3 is CAISDSTSGGGYEQFF. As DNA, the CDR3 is TGTGCCATCAGTGACTCCACTAGCGGGGGAGGGTATGAGCAGTTCTTC.

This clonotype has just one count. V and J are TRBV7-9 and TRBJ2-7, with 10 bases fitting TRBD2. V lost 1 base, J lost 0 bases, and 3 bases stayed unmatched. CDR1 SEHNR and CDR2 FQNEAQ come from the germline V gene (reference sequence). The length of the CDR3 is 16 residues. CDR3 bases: TGTGCCAGCAGCTTAGGGACTAGCGGAATCTCCTACGAGCAGTACTTC. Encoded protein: CASSLGTSGISYEQYF.

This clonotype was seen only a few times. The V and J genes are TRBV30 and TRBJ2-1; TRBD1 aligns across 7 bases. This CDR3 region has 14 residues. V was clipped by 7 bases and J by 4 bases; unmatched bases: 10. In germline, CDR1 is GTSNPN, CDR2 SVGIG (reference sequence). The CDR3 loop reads CASDRDSSYNEQFF. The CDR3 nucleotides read TGTGCCTCGGACCGGGACAGCTCTTACAATGAGCAGTTCTTC.

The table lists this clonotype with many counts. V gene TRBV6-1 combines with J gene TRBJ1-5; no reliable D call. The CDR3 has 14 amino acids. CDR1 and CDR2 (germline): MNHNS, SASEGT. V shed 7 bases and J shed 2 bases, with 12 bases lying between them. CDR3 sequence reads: CASTDVVGNQPQHF. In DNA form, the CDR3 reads TGTGCCAGCACGGATGTCGTGGGCAATCAGCCCCAGCATTTT.